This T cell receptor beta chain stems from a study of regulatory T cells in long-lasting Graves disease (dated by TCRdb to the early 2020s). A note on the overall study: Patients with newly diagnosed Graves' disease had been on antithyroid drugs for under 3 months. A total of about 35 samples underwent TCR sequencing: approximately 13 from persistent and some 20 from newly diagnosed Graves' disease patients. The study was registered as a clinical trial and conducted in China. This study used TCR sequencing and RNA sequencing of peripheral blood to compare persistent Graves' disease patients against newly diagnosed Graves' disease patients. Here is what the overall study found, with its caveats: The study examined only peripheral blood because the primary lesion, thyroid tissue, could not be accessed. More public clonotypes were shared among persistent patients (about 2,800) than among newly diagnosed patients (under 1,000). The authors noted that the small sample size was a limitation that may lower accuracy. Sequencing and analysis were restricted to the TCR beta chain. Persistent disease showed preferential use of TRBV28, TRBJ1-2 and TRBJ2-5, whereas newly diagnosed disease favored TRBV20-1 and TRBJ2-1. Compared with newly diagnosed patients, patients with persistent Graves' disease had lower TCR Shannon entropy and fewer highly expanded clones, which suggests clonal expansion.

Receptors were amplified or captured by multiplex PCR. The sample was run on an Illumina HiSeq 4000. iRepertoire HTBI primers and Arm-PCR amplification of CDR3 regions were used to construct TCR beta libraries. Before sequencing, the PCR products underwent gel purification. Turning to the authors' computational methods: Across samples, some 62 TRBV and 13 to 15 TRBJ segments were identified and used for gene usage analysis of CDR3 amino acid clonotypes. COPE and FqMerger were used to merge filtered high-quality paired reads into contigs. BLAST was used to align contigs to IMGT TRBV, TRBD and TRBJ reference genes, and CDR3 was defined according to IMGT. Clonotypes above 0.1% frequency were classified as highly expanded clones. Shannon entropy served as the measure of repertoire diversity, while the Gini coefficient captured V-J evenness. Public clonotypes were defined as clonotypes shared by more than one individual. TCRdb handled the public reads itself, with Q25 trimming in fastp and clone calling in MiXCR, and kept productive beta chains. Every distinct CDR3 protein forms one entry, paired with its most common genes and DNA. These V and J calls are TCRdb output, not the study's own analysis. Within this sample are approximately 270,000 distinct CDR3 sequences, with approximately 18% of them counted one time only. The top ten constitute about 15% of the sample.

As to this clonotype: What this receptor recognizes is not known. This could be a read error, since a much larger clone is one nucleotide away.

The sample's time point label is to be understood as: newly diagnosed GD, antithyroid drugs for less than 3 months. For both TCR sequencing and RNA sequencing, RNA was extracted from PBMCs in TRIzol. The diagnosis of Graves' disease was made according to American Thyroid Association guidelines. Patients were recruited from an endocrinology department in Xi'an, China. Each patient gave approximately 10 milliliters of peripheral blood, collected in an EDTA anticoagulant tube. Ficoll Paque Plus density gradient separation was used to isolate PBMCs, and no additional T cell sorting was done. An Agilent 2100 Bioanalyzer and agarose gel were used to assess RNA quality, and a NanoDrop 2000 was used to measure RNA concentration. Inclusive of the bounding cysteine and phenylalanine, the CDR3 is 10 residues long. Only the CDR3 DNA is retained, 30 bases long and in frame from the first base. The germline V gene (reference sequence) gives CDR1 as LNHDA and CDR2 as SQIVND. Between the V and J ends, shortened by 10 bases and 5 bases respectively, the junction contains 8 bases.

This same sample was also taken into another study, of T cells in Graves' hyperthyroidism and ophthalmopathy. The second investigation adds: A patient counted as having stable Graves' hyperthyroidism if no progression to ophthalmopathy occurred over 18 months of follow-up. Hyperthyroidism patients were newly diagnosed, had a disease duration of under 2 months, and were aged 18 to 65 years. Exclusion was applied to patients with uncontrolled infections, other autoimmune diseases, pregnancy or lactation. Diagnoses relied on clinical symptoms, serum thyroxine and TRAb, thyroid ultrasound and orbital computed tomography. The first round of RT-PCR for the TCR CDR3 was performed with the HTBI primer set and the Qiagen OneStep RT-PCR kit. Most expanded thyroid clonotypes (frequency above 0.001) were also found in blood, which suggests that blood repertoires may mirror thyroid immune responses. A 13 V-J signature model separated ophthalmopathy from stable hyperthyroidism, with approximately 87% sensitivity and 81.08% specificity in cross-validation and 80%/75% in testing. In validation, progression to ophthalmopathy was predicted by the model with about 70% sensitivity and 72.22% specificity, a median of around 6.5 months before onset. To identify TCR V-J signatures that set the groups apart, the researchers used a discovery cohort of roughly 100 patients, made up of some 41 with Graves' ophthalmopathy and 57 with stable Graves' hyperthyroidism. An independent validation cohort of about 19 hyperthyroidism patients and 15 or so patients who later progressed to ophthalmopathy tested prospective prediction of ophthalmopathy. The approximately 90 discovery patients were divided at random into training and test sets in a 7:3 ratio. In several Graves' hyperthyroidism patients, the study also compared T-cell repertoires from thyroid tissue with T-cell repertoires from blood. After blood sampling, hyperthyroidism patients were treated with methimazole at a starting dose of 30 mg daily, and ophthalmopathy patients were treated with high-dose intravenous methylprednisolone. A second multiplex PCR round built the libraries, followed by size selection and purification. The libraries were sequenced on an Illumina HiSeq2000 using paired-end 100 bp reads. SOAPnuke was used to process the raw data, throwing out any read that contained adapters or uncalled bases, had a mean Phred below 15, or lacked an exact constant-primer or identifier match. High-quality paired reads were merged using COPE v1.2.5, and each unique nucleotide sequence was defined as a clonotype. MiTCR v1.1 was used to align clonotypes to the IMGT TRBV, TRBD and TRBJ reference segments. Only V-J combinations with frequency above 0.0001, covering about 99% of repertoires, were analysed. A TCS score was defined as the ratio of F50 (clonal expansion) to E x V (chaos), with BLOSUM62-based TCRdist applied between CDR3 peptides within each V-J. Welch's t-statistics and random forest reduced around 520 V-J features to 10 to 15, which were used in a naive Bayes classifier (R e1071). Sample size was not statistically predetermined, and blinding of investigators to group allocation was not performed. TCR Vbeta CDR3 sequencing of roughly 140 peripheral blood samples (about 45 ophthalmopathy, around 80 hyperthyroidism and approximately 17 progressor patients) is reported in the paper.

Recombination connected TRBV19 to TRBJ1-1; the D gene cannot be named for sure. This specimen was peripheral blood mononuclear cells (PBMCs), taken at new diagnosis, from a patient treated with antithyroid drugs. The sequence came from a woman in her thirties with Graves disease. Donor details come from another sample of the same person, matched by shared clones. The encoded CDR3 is CANASTEAFF. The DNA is TGTGCCAATGCAAGTACTGAAGCTTTCTTT.